Below, 27 T cell receptor beta chains from the same sample are listed, as sequenced in a study of T cell responses to AZD1222 COVID-19 vaccine. TCRdb keeps only in-frame clones here, not all; method: immunoSEQ multiplex PCR. Of roughly 54,000 clones detected, around 90% appear once; the ten largest clones hold approximately 15%. Here the sequenced sample was peripheral blood, taken 28 days after the second AZD1222 dose. The receptors come from an adult who received the AZD1222 COVID-19 vaccine.

This chain uses TRBV6-1 with TRBJ1-5; perhaps TRBD1 as D (6 bases). The CDR3 is 17 amino acids. Germline V CDR1 and CDR2: MNHNS, SASEGT. V was cut by 2 bases and J by 3 bases, with 17 bases left in between. CDR3 coding DNA: TGTGCCAGCAGTGAATCGGCAAGGACAGACCCCAATCAGCCCCAGCATTTT. It encodes CASSESARTDPNQPQHF.

The chain employs TRBV12-3 or TRBV12-4 and TRBJ1-1; weak D call: TRBD1 (5 bases). Trimming shortened V by 4 bases and J by 3 bases, and 9 bases separated the two germline ends. The CDR3 has 13 residues. CDR3: CASSSIGDTEAFF. CDR3 sequence (DNA): TGTGCCAGCAGTTCGATAGGGGACACTGAAGCTTTCTTT.

This chain joins TRBV11-2 and TRBJ2-3, with TRBD1 as a possible D gene (7 bases). Germline CDR1 and CDR2: SGHAT and FQNNGV. V lost 2 bases to trimming and J lost 5 bases, with 20 bases between them. The CDR3 is 17 residues long. The CDR3 bases are TGTGCCAGCAGCTTATTTGCAGGGGGGATTCGGGAAGATACGCAGTATTTT. Its translation is CASSLFAGGIREDTQYF.

The J gene is TRBJ1-4, the V gene TRBV19; D gene uncertain. V lost 3 bases, J lost 8 bases, and 13 bases lay in between. Germline V CDR1 and CDR2: LNHDA, SQIVND (reference sequence). The CDR3 runs 14 residues. The DNA of the CDR3 is TGTGCCAGTAGTATGGATCCCGTAGGGGAAAAACTGTTTTTT. Protein: CASSMDPVGEKLFF.

The chain joins TRBV7-3 to TRBJ2-6; the D call may be TRBD1 or TRBD2 (6 bases each). The V end was cut by 5 bases, the J end by 0 bases, with 11 bases between. Per germline, CDR1 SGHTA and CDR2 FQGTGA. This CDR3 contains 16 residues. The CDR3 protein is CASSLKGGSGANVLTF. The CDR3 DNA reads TGTGCCAGCAGCCTAAAGGGGGGCTCTGGGGCCAACGTCCTGACTTTC.

The rearrangement links TRBV7-8 to TRBJ2-1, with 8 bases aligning to TRBD2. Germline-derived CDR1 and CDR2 are SGHVS and FQNEAQ. The CDR3 runs to 12 residues. J lost 13 bases, V lost 5 bases, and 7 bases had no gene match. In nucleotides, the CDR3 is TGTGCCAGCAGCCCTCAGCGGGAGATACAGTTCTTC. It specifies CASSPQREIQFF.

V is TRBV6-2 or TRBV6-3 and J is TRBJ2-1; a weak D match, TRBD2 (5 bases). The CDR3 totals 18 residues. Trimming stripped 5 bases from V and 0 bases from J, with 20 bases between. From germline, CDR1 is MNHEY and CDR2 SVGEGT. Written as DNA, the CDR3 is TGTGCCAGCAGTGTGTCGGCCCAGAGGGCGATCTCCTACAATGAGCAGTTCTTC. Its protein product is CASSVSAQRAISYNEQFF.

This clone was recorded once. This chain connects TRBV12-5 to TRBJ1-2; no firm D call. CDR3 length equals 15 residues. V was pared by 5 bases and J by 2 bases, with 15 bases between. CDR1 is LGHNT and CDR2 is FRNRAP in the germline V gene. DNA of the CDR3: TGTGCTAGTGGTCTTGGCCCCTTTGGGAACTATGGCTACACCTTC. Residues: CASGLGPFGNYGYTF.

This clone was detected a few times. The gene calls are TRBV6-1 and TRBJ2-5; possibly TRBD1 for D (5 bases). V lost 1 base and J lost 5, with 5 bases in between. Germline assignment: CDR1 MNHNS and CDR2 SASEGT. The CDR3 spans 12 residues. Here the CDR3 DNA reads TGTGCCAGCAGTGAAGAGGGGGAGACCCAGTACTTC. This sequence encodes CASSEEGETQYF.

The gene calls are TRBV11-1 and TRBJ1-2; D is unresolved. Germline V gene sequence: CDR1 SGHAT, CDR2 FQDESV (reference sequence). V dropped 5 bases and J dropped 6 bases, with 10 bases sitting between them. The CDR3 runs to 12 residues. CDR3 DNA: TGTGCCAGCAGCAAACAGAATGATGGCTACACCTTC. This sequence encodes CASSKQNDGYTF.

This chain links TRBV30 with TRBJ2-7, with 11 bases aligning to TRBD1. CDR1 is GTSNPN, CDR2 SVGIG, per germline (reference sequence). V was clipped by 0 bases and J by 4 bases; unmatched bases: 5. The CDR3 sequence is 15 residues long. CDR3 DNA: TGTGCCTGGAGTGTAGGACAGGGGGCTTGGTACGAGCAGTACTTC. Its protein is CAWSVGQGAWYEQYF.

The chain recombines TRBV5-1 with TRBJ2-6, with 9 bases aligning to TRBD1. Germline CDR1 and CDR2: SGHRS and YFSETQ. V dropped 4 bases and J dropped 0; count of bases not matched to a gene: 8. The CDR3 covers 18 residues. The CDR3 region is CASSRRTGEISGANVLTF. CDR3 coding DNA: TGCGCCAGCAGCAGGAGGACAGGGGAGATCTCTGGGGCCAACGTCCTGACTTTC.

About this clone itself: One end of the junction varies from germline; a read error may be responsible. The chain has TRBV7-7 and TRBJ2-2; no clear D. The CDR3 covers 14 residues. Germline CDR1 SSHAT, CDR2 FNYEAQ (reference sequence). The DNA for the CDR3 is TGTGCTAGCAGCTCCACTCGGAACACCGGGGAGCTGTTTTTT. Translation: CASSSTRNTGELFF. Using reference TRBV7-7 and TRBJ2-2 for the parts outside the CDR3, the full variable domain is GAGVSQSPRYKVTKRGQDVTLRCDPISSHATLYWYQQALGQGPEFLTYFNYEAQPDKSGLPSDRFSAERPEGSISTLTIQRTEQRDSAMYRCASSSTRNTGELFFGEGSRLTVL.

This chain connects TRBV18 to TRBJ2-7, with D possibly being TRBD1 or TRBD2 (5 bases each). Trimming removed 3 bases at V and 0 bases at J, with 12 bases between. The CDR3 spans 15 residues. Germline V gene lookup returns CDR1 KGHSH and CDR2 LQKENI. CDR3 bases: TGTGCCAGCTCACCTGAGGCAGGGAGCTCCTACGAGCAGTACTTC. It codes for CASSPEAGSSYEQYF.

This sequence joins TRBV20-1 and TRBJ2-7, with no clear D. The germline gives CDR1 DFQATT, CDR2 SNEGSKA (reference sequence). The CDR3 has 11 amino acids. Trimming cost V 3 bases and J 6 bases, with 9 bases left between them. The DNA for the CDR3 is TGCAGTGCTAGGGCACAGACCGAGCAGTACTTC. Translating gives CSARAQTEQYF.

The genes are TRBV7-2 and TRBJ2-1; 7 positions match TRBD2. After removal of 1 base from V and 6 bases from J, the junction contained 9 bases not matched to a gene. This CDR3 region has 16 residues. CDR1 and CDR2 (germline): SGHTA, FQGNSA. CDR3 nucleotides: TGTGCCAGCAGCTTAGAAGGGGCGGGAGTAGTCAATGAGCAGTTCTTC. Amino acid sequence: CASSLEGAGVVNEQFF.

The chain links TRBV7-9 to TRBJ2-2; D might be TRBD2 (6 bases). The CDR3 sequence is 13 residues long. Germline values: CDR1 SEHNR, CDR2 FQNEAQ (reference sequence). Trimming removed 5 bases at V and 5 bases at J, with 9 bases between. The CDR3 loop is CASSQGLTGELFF. The CDR3 bases are TGTGCCAGCAGCCAAGGACTAACCGGGGAGCTGTTTTTT.

For the CDR3, the DNA is TGTGCCAGCAGCTTAGACAGGGGTGGTCAGCCCCAGCATTTT. Protein: CASSLDRGGQPQHF. The genes are TRBV11-2 and TRBJ1-5, with D perhaps matching TRBD1 (6 bases). V was clipped by 0 bases and J by 6 bases, with 9 bases between them. Germline CDR1 and CDR2: SGHAT and FQNNGV. The CDR3 has 14 amino acids. Full variable domain (missing parts from reference TRBV11-2 and TRBJ1-5): EAGVAQSPRYKIIEKRQSVAFWCNPISGHATLYWYQQILGQGPKLLIQFQNNGVVDDSQLPKDRFSAERLKGVDSTLKIQPAKLEDSAVYLCASSLDRGGQPQHFGDGTRLSIL.

V is TRBV5-1 and J is TRBJ1-2; TRBD1 aligns across 7 bases. Germline loops: CDR1 SGHRS, CDR2 YFSETQ. Trimming removed 0 bases from V and 7 bases from J; junction bases left unmatched: 9. The CDR3 is 15 residues long. CDR3 sequence reads: CASSLEGGAEGGYTF. In nucleotides, the CDR3 is TGCGCCAGCAGCTTGGAAGGGGGCGCCGAGGGTGGCTACACCTTC.

This sequence joins TRBV5-1 and TRBJ2-7; 7 nucleotides align to TRBD2. V lost 6 bases to trimming and J lost 0 bases; unmatched junction nucleotides: 6. Looked up from germline, CDR1 is SGHRS and CDR2 is YFSETQ. This CDR3 has 14 residues. The CDR3 DNA reads TGCGCCAGCACCGTCGGGACTACCTCCTACGAGCAGTACTTC. Residues: CASTVGTTSYEQYF. The whole variable domain, filled in from reference TRBV5-1 and TRBJ2-7, reads KAGVTQTPRYLIKTRGQQVTLSCSPISGHRSVSWYQQTPGQGLQFLFEYFSETQRNKGNFPGRFSGRQFSNSRSEMNVSTLELGDSALYLCASTVGTTSYEQYFGPGTRLTVT.

This rearrangement joins TRBV19 to TRBJ2-7; 9 bases agree with TRBD1. This CDR3 comprises 19 residues. Per the germline V gene, CDR1 is LNHDA and CDR2 is SQIVND (reference sequence). V gave up 3 bases and J gave up 4 bases; unmatched junction bases: 19. CDR3 loop: CASSMSGTGRWGSLYEQYF. The CDR3 coding sequence is TGTGCCAGTAGTATGTCCGGGACAGGGCGATGGGGATCGCTGTACGAGCAGTACTTC.

V usage is TRBV7-9 and J usage is TRBJ1-5, with no clear D. CDR3 size: 13 residues. Germline V gene sequence: CDR1 SEHNR, CDR2 FQNEAQ (reference sequence). Trimming took 7 bases from V and 9 from J, leaving 16 bases between them. The CDR3 reads CASNTGPLGPQHF. The CDR3 nucleotides read TGTGCCAGCAACACCGGGCCGCTTGGGCCCCAGCATTTT.

V is TRBV6-5 and J is TRBJ2-1; D may match TRBD1 or TRBD2 (5 bases each). Trimming took off 8 bases at V and 6 bases at J, with 20 bases between the two ends. The CDR3 contains 15 residues. Germline CDR1 MNHEY, CDR2 SVGAGI. The CDR3 bases are TGTGCCAGCTACCCTATTGGGGGAATCCCCAATGAGCAGTTCTTC. It specifies CASYPIGGIPNEQFF.

The rearrangement links TRBV5-5 to TRBJ2-7; D gene ambiguous. Trimming cost V 4 bases and J 4 bases, with 15 bases left between them. The CDR3 runs 14 residues. The V gene's germline CDR1 is SGHKS and CDR2 YYEKEE (reference sequence). The CDR3 nucleotides are TGTGCCAGCAGCCTCGGTTTAAATCGGTACGAGCAGTACTTC. This encodes CASSLGLNRYEQYF.

The chain recombines TRBV6-1 with TRBJ1-5; D is possibly TRBD1 (5 bases). The CDR3 runs 15 residues. The V gene lost 0 bases and the J gene lost 4 bases, with 10 bases spanning the gap. Germline-derived CDR1 and CDR2 are MNHNS and SASEGT. CDR3: CASSEAGRVNQPQHF. The CDR3 DNA reads TGTGCCAGCAGTGAAGCGGGACGCGTAAATCAGCCCCAGCATTTT.

The chain joins TRBV6-2 or TRBV6-3 to TRBJ2-7; maybe TRBD2 (6 bases). CDR1 is MNHEY, CDR2 SVGEGT, per germline. The CDR3 length is 15 residues. V was pared by 6 bases and J by 5 bases, with 20 bases between. CDR3 sequence reads: CASSLGPRASDEQYF. In DNA form, the CDR3 reads TGTGCCAGCAGCCTCGGGCCCAGGGCTAGCGACGAGCAGTACTTC.

This clone was counted a few times. The chain recombines TRBV5-6 with TRBJ2-7, with D tentatively TRBD2 (6 bases). This CDR3 comprises 14 residues. V shed 3 bases and J shed 1 base, with 11 bases lying between them. CDR1 and CDR2 (germline): SGHDT, YYEEEE. For the CDR3, the DNA is TGTGCCAGCAGCTGGAGCGGGTTTTCCTACGAGCAGTACTTC. It translates to CASSWSGFSYEQYF.